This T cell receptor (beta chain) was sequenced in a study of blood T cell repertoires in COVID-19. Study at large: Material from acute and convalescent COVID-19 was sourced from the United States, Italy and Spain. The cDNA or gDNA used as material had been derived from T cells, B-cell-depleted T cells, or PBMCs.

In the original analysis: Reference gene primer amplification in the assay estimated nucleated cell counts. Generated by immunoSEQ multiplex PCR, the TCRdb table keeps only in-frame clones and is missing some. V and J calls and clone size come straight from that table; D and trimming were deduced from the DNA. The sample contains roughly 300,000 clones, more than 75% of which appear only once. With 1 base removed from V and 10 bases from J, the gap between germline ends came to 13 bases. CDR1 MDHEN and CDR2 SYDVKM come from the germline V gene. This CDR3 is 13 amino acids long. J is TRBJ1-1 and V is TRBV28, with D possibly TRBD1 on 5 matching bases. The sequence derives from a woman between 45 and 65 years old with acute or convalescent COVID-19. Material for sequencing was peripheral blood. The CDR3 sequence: CASSLSNRLGAFF. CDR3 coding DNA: TGTGCCAGCAGTTTATCGAACAGGTTAGGAGCTTTCTTT.